The 27 T cell receptor beta chains below all came from one sample that was sequenced in a study of shared clonotypes between healthy human individuals. Data came from immunoSEQ multiplex PCR; TCRdb stores just in-frame clones and leaves some out. The sample lists 2 million to 2.5 million clones, 90% to 96% occurring once. Sample: naive CD4+ T cells sorted from blood. Subset in this sample: CD45RA+ positively selected. Receptors originate from a man aged 18 to 29 in good health.

V usage is TRBV15 and J usage is TRBJ2-2; TRBD2 might be the D (6 bases). Trimming left V 0 bases short and J 5 bases short, with 13 bases between. CDR3 length equals 16 residues. Germline V gene sequence: CDR1 LNHNV, CDR2 YYDKDF (reference sequence). Written as DNA, the CDR3 is TGTGCCACCAGCAGAGACCCTTGGGAGGTGACCGGGGAGCTGTTTTTT. Residues: CATSRDPWEVTGELFF. The variable domain in full, with the rest retrieved from reference TRBV15 and TRBJ2-2, is DAMVIQNPRYQVTQFGKPVTLSCSQTLNHNVMYWYQQKSSQAPKLLFHYYDKDFNNEADTPDNFQSRRPNTSFCFLDIRSPGLGDTAMYLCATSRDPWEVTGELFFGEGSRLTVL.

This chain links TRBV28 with TRBJ2-7; D is unresolved. Germline-derived CDR1 and CDR2 are MDHEN and SYDVKM. CDR3 size: 14 residues. V was trimmed by 3 bases and J by 1 base, leaving 10 bases between them. As DNA, the CDR3 is TGTGCCAGCAGTTTTATAGGTTTGTCCTACGAGCAGTACTTC. Translated, it gives CASSFIGLSYEQYF.

Remarks on this clone: Mismatch with germline at one junction end may stem from a read error. The chain uses TRBV10-3 and TRBJ1-2; TRBD1 might be the D (5 bases). CDR3 length: 14 amino acids. The germline V gene has CDR1 ENHRY and CDR2 SYGVKD. The CDR3 sequence: CAISESTDTYVYTF. CDR3 DNA sequence: TGTGCCATCAGTGAGTCGACAGACACCTATGTCTACACCTTC.

V is TRBV5-1 and J is TRBJ2-1, with D possibly being TRBD1 (5 bases). The germline V gene encodes CDR1 SGHRS and CDR2 YFSETQ. The CDR3 extends over 15 amino acids. The V gene lost 0 bases and the J gene lost 8 bases, with 15 bases spanning the gap. The CDR3 here is CASSLGVRDGHEQFF. The CDR3, as DNA: TGCGCCAGCAGCTTGGGAGTCAGGGATGGCCATGAGCAGTTCTTC.

J is TRBJ1-1 and V is TRBV28; TRBD1 might be the D (5 bases). The CDR3 loop spans 16 amino acids. Between the trimmed V and J ends, which lost 5 bases and 6 bases, there was a span of 22 bases. Germline V gene sequence: CDR1 MDHEN, CDR2 SYDVKM. The CDR3 coding sequence is TGTGCCAGCAGTGACCGCCGGGGCGCCAACCCCGCTGAAGCTTTCTTT. Translation gives CASSDRRGANPAEAFF.

J is TRBJ1-1 and V is TRBV19, with D perhaps TRBD1 (6 bases). The V gene's germline CDR1 is LNHDA and CDR2 SQIVND (reference sequence). The CDR3 extends over 16 amino acids. Trimming took off 4 bases at V and 1 base at J, with 16 bases between the two ends. CDR3 loop: CASSTNRVLGNTEAFF. As DNA, the CDR3 is TGTGCCAGTAGTACAAACAGGGTTTTGGGGAACACTGAAGCTTTCTTT. Full variable domain (outside the CDR3, taken from reference TRBV19 and TRBJ1-1): DGGITQSPKYLFRKEGQNVTLSCEQNLNHDAMYWYRQDPGQGLRLIYYSQIVNDFQKGDIAEGYSVSREKKESFPLTVTSAQKNPTAFYLCASSTNRVLGNTEAFFGQGTRLTVV.

The V call is TRBV7-3, the J call TRBJ2-6; D could derive from TRBD1 or TRBD2 (5 bases each). V lost 4 bases to trimming and J lost 0 bases, with 10 bases between them. Germline V lookup: CDR1 SGHTA, CDR2 FQGTGA. There are 16 residues in the CDR3. CDR3 DNA sequence: TGTGCCAGCAGCTCGGGACGTTCCTCTGGGGCCAACGTCCTGACTTTC. Protein sequence: CASSSGRSSGANVLTF.

Comment on this clone: One end of the junction does not line up with germline, which may come from a read error. The chain couples TRBV11-2 to TRBJ2-3; a possible D gene is TRBD1 (5 bases). The CDR3 loop spans 13 amino acids. CDR1 and CDR2 (germline): SGHAT, FQNNGV. For the CDR3, the DNA is TGTGCCAGCAGCTTAGTGATTAAGGCAGGGATGAGTTTT. This gives the protein CASSLVIKAGMSF.

This clone was picked up one time. The chain has TRBV10-1 and TRBJ2-7, with D perhaps matching TRBD2 (6 bases). The V gene lost 5 bases and the J gene lost 2 bases, with 10 bases spanning the gap. The CDR3 consists of 13 residues. The germline V gene has CDR1 WNHNN and CDR2 SYGVQD (reference sequence). CDR3 in DNA: TGCGCCAGCAGTCCGGGACTCCCCTACGAGCAGTACTTC. The encoded protein is CASSPGLPYEQYF.

The CDR3 is CASSLELASRNEQFF. CDR3 in DNA: TGTGCCAGCAGCTTAGAACTCGCATCGAGAAATGAGCAGTTCTTC. The genes are TRBV11-2 and TRBJ2-1; no clear D gene. The CDR3 is 15 amino acids. Germline-derived CDR1 and CDR2 are SGHAT and FQNNGV. V was cut by 0 bases and J by 7 bases, with 13 bases left in between.

The genes are TRBV5-1 and TRBJ1-1, with TRBD1 matching 7 bases. There are 18 residues in the CDR3. The J segment lost 7 bases and the V segment lost 0 bases, leaving 18 bases of the junction unmatched. Germline assignment: CDR1 SGHRS and CDR2 YFSETQ. The CDR3 loop reads CASSLGRGLLSLQNEAFF. The CDR3 DNA is TGCGCCAGCAGCTTGGGGAGGGGGCTTCTGAGCCTACAGAATGAAGCTTTCTTT. Together with reference TRBV5-1 and TRBJ1-1, the CDR3 gives the full variable domain: KAGVTQTPRYLIKTRGQQVTLSCSPISGHRSVSWYQQTPGQGLQFLFEYFSETQRNKGNFPGRFSGRQFSNSRSEMNVSTLELGDSALYLCASSLGRGLLSLQNEAFFGQGTRLTVV.

This clone was seen only once. This chain connects TRBV11-1 to TRBJ2-1, with 7 bases lining up with TRBD1. CDR1 SGHAT and CDR2 FQDESV come from the germline V gene (reference sequence). Trimming cost V 4 bases and J 9 bases; bases outside gene matches: 18. There are 17 residues in the CDR3. The CDR3 region is CASSYPTGRKPNSEQFF. The CDR3 DNA reads as TGTGCCAGCAGCTACCCGACAGGGCGTAAACCTAACAGTGAGCAGTTCTTC.

V is TRBV7-8 and J is TRBJ2-7; 8 bases align to TRBD1. CDR3 length equals 14 residues. CDR1 is SGHVS and CDR2 is FQNEAQ in the germline V gene. V lost 5 bases, J lost 4 bases, and 7 bases stayed unmatched. As DNA, the CDR3 is TGTGCCAGCAGCGTCGGACAGGGAAAGTACGAGCAGTACTTC. It encodes CASSVGQGKYEQYF.

The gene calls are TRBV19 and TRBJ1-3; 7 bases map to TRBD1. J lost 1 base, V lost 5 bases, and 8 bases had no gene match. The CDR3 is made up of 16 amino acids. The germline CDR1 and CDR2 sequences are LNHDA and SQIVND (reference sequence). The CDR3 reads CASSEKSTGSGNTIYF. The CDR3, as DNA: TGTGCCAGTAGTGAGAAATCGACAGGGTCTGGAAACACCATATATTTT.

Notes on this clone: With a much larger clone just one base away, this may be a read error. The chain carries TRBV11-3 and TRBJ2-7; no clear D. Germline V gene lookup returns CDR1 SGHNT and CDR2 YENEEA. The CDR3 sequence is 11 residues long. Trimming shortened V by 4 bases and J by 2 bases, and 3 bases separated the two germline ends. CDR3: CASSSAYEQYF. The DNA for the CDR3 is TGTGCCAGCAGCTCCGCCTACGAGCAGTACTTC.

V is TRBV7-9 and J is TRBJ2-1; 7 bases line up with TRBD1. The CDR3 totals 12 residues. V dropped 6 bases and J dropped 8; count of bases not matched to a gene: 4. The V gene's germline CDR1 is SEHNR and CDR2 FQNEAQ (reference sequence). In DNA, the CDR3 is TGTGCCAGCAGGATTCAGGGGGATGAGCAGTTCTTC. This codes for CASRIQGDEQFF.

Comments on this clone: The junction differs from germline at one of its ends, possibly a read error. V usage is TRBV29-1 and J usage is TRBJ1-2; no reliable D call. The CDR3 has 13 residues. CDR1 and CDR2 (germline): SQVTM, ANQGSEA. CDR3 amino acids: CSVEKGPNSGYTF. The CDR3, as DNA: TGCAGCGTTGAAAAGGGCCCGAACTCTGGCTACACCTTC.

The rearrangement links TRBV6-5 to TRBJ2-7; tentatively, D is TRBD1 or TRBD2 (5 bases each). V was clipped by 6 bases and J by 7 bases, with 19 bases between them. Germline V gives CDR1 MNHEY, CDR2 SVGAGI. The CDR3 spans 14 residues. This CDR3 reads CASSTVGASKEQYF. The CDR3 coding sequence is TGTGCCAGCAGCACCGTCGGGGCCTCTAAAGAGCAGTACTTC.

This clone appeared once. The rearrangement links TRBV5-1 to TRBJ1-1; D perhaps matches TRBD1 (6 bases). The CDR3 contains 14 residues. The ends were cut back, 4 bases at V and 2 bases at J, with 12 bases in the middle. Germline CDR1 reads SGHRS; CDR2 reads YFSETQ. CDR3 sequence (DNA): TGCGCCAGCAGCGCCAGGACAGCTAACACTGAAGCTTTCTTT. Its protein is CASSARTANTEAFF.

V and J are TRBV7-9 and TRBJ2-2; D is unresolved. V dropped 5 bases and J dropped 8 bases, with 15 bases sitting between them. Germline values: CDR1 SEHNR, CDR2 FQNEAQ (reference sequence). CDR3 size: 14 residues. In nucleotides, the CDR3 is TGTGCCAGCAGCCACCCCACGGTTACGGGGGAGCTGTTTTTT. Translated, it gives CASSHPTVTGELFF.

This clone was detected only a few times. This sequence joins TRBV2 and TRBJ1-3; D ambiguous. CDR1 is SNHLY and CDR2 is FYNNEI in the germline V gene. The length of the CDR3 is 16 residues. Between the trimmed V and J ends, which lost 3 bases and 0 bases, there was a span of 12 bases. CDR3 protein: CASSDRLRRSGNTIYF. The DNA for the CDR3 is TGTGCCAGCAGTGATCGACTTCGCCGCTCTGGAAACACCATATATTTT.

The gene calls are TRBV6-1 and TRBJ1-2, with D possibly TRBD1 on 6 matching bases. V was shortened by 7 bases and J by 8 bases, with 11 bases between the two germline ends. The germline V gene has CDR1 MNHNS and CDR2 SASEGT. The CDR3 has 11 residues. CDR3 bases: TGTGCCAGCACCCGGACAGAAGGCTACACCTTC. Its translation: CASTRTEGYTF.

The chain links TRBV11-2 to TRBJ2-2; D is undetermined. Germline CDR1 is SGHAT and CDR2 is FQNNGV. The V gene lost 3 bases and the J gene lost 8 bases, with 13 bases spanning the gap. The CDR3 spans 14 residues. DNA of the CDR3: TGTGCCAGCAGCTTGATGGGCCCAGGAGGGGAGCTGTTTTTT. Amino acid sequence: CASSLMGPGGELFF.

The chain couples TRBV7-3 to TRBJ2-1; 8 bases map to TRBD2. CDR1 and CDR2 from the germline V gene are SGHTA and FQGTGA. This CDR3 contains 15 residues. Trimming at V came to 1 base and at J to 7 bases, leaving 6 bases not matched to a gene. Here the CDR3 DNA reads TGTGCCAGCAGCTTAAACGGGGGGGCCTGGAATGAGCAGTTCTTC. As protein: CASSLNGGAWNEQFF.

The gene calls are TRBV7-6 and TRBJ2-7; a weak D match, TRBD1 (6 bases). The CDR3 is 16 residues long. Germline V gives CDR1 SGHVS, CDR2 FNYEAQ. V lost 4 bases, J lost 0 bases, and 16 bases lay in between. The CDR3 protein is CASSYHRTDSSYEQYF. The CDR3 DNA follows: TGTGCCAGCAGCTACCACCGGACAGATAGCTCCTACGAGCAGTACTTC. The entire variable domain, with the rest obtained from reference TRBV7-6 and TRBJ2-7, is as follows: GAGVSQSPRYKVTKRGQDVALRCDPISGHVSLYWYRQALGQGPEFLTYFNYEAQQDKSGLPNDRFSAERPEGSISTLTIQRTEQRDSAMYRCASSYHRTDSSYEQYFGPGTRLTVT.

The chain combines TRBV18 with TRBJ2-1; D unclear. This CDR3 is 13 amino acids long. Germline CDR1 reads KGHSH; CDR2 reads LQKENI. V was pared by 5 bases and J by 12 bases, with 17 bases between. This CDR3 reads CASSSTQETTQFF. In DNA, the CDR3 is TGTGCCAGCTCATCGACCCAGGAAACAACGCAGTTCTTC. Supplemented by reference TRBV18 and TRBJ2-1, the full variable domain reads NAGVMQNPRHLVRRRGQEARLRCSPMKGHSHVYWYRQLPEEGLKFMVYLQKENIIDESGMPKERFSAEFPKEGPSILRIQQVVRGDSAAYFCASSSTQETTQFFGPGTRLTVL.

The chain uses TRBV9 and TRBJ1-3; tentative D call: TRBD1 (5 bases). Germline lookup yields CDR1 SGDLS and CDR2 YYNGEE. V lost 2 bases to trimming and J lost 1 base, with 7 bases between them. CDR3 length: 14 amino acids. DNA of the CDR3: TGTGCCAGCAGCGTTTCAGGGTCTGGAAACACCATATATTTT. Its protein product is CASSVSGSGNTIYF.